This paragraph covers one T cell receptor (beta chain) sequence. Its antigen is still unknown. The data are from a study of siplizumab effects on memory and regulatory T cells. Study-wide points: The suppressive capacity of proliferating Tregs from siplizumab cultures remained unconfirmed. No naive or memory phenotype could be assigned to roughly 75-96% of proliferating clones. It seemed that naive T cells were more diverse than memory cells and were major contributors to the alloresponse.

Approximately 10^5 TCR templates underwent assay in every sample. TCRdb keeps only in-frame clones here, not all; method: immunoSEQ multiplex PCR. Among approximately 40,000 clones listed, around 89% were seen once. Trimming pared 6 bases from V and 4 bases from J, leaving 10 bases between. CDR1 is MNHEY, CDR2 SVGAGI, per germline. The CDR3 is 13 residues long. This receptor was obtained from a human donor in good health. The sequencing sample was made of naive CD4+ T cells sorted from blood. This chain connects TRBV6-5 to TRBJ1-3, with D unresolved. CDR3 coding DNA: TGTGCCAGCAGCTACCTCAGGGGAAACACCATATATTTT. Residues: CASSYLRGNTIYF.